These 18 T cell receptor beta chains came from one sample sequenced in a study of CD8+ T cells in alopecia areata. Reverse transcription of extracted RNA yielded cDNA, which provided the sequencing template. The repertoire was sequenced with immunoSEQ multiplex PCR; TCRdb's copy has only in-frame clones and lacks some. This sample has 130,000 or so clones, with approximately 49% found just once. The sample here was CD8+ T cells sorted from blood, taken at week 0. The receptor source for this set is a human donor with alopecia areata.

The chain carries TRBV27 and TRBJ2-1; 9 bases agree with TRBD1. CDR1 is MNHEY and CDR2 is SMNVEV in the germline V gene (reference sequence). Unmatched junction bases numbered 2, after V lost 6 bases and J lost 2 bases. This CDR3 is built from 14 residues. CDR3 sequence (DNA): TGTGCCAGCAGGACAGGGGGTCCCTACAATGAGCAGTTCTTC. Translation: CASRTGGPYNEQFF.

CDR3 sequence reads: CSVAGQGDEKLFF. CDR3 sequence (DNA): TGCAGCGTTGCAGGGCAGGGGGACGAAAAACTGTTTTTT. This chain connects TRBV29-1 to TRBJ1-4; 7 positions match TRBD1. V was pared by 4 bases and J by 8 bases, with 7 bases of the junction left unmatched. This CDR3 region has 13 residues. CDR1 and CDR2 from the germline V gene are SQVTM and ANQGSEA.

The V gene is TRBV7-9, the J gene TRBJ2-7; tentative D call: TRBD1 (6 bases). Germline CDR1 is SEHNR and CDR2 is FQNEAQ (reference sequence). CDR3 length: 15 residues. The germline V and J ends were trimmed by 4 bases and 7 bases, with 20 bases remaining between them. The CDR3 DNA is TGTGCCAGCAGCTCCCCGGCAGGGGCTCCGGGGGAGCAGTACTTC. This encodes CASSSPAGAPGEQYF.

The CDR3 region is CASSDSSDEQYF. The CDR3 region has the DNA TGTGCCAGCAGCGACAGTAGCGACGAGCAGTACTTC. The chain couples TRBV6-6 to TRBJ2-7; possibly TRBD1 or TRBD2 for D (5 bases each). This CDR3 spans 12 amino acids. V was trimmed by 6 bases and J by 5 bases, leaving 11 bases between them. The germline CDR1 and CDR2 sequences are MNHNY and SVGAGI (reference sequence).

The chain joins TRBV30 to TRBJ1-6; D is possibly TRBD1 (6 bases). Trimming removed 0 bases at V and 7 bases at J, with 13 bases between. This CDR3 has 15 residues. CDR1 and CDR2 from the germline V gene are GTSNPN and SVGIG (reference sequence). The CDR3 protein is CAWSVQGASNSPLHF. The CDR3 coding sequence is TGTGCCTGGAGTGTACAGGGAGCCAGCAATTCACCCCTCCACTTT.

This clone was detected a few times. This chain links TRBV7-9 with TRBJ2-1; TRBD2 agrees at 9 bases. This CDR3 is built from 18 residues. V lost 0 bases to trimming and J lost 0 bases; unmatched junction nucleotides: 6. Germline CDR1 is SEHNR and CDR2 is FQNEAQ (reference sequence). CDR3 residues: CASSLAALAGTSYNEQFF. DNA of the CDR3: TGTGCCAGCAGCTTAGCGGCCCTAGCGGGGACCTCCTACAATGAGCAGTTCTTC.

This chain connects TRBV30 to TRBJ2-3; D may be TRBD1 (6 bases). CDR1 is GTSNPN and CDR2 is SVGIG in the germline V gene (reference sequence). V lost 5 bases to trimming and J lost 1 base, with 10 bases between them. The CDR3 consists of 13 residues. The CDR3 DNA reads as TGTGCCTGGGGGTGGGGGCGCACAGATACGCAGTATTTT. This translates into CAWGWGRTDTQYF.

The chain couples TRBV23-1 to TRBJ2-7; weak D call: TRBD1 (5 bases). TRBV23-1 is an ORF for which the function is uncertain. Between the trimmed V and J ends, which lost 6 bases and 3 bases, there was a span of 15 bases. This CDR3 is built from 14 residues. The CDR3 DNA reads as TGCGCCAGCAGCCAAGGGAACAGGTACTACGAGCAGTACTTC. This translates into CASSQGNRYYEQYF.

The gene calls are TRBV20-1 and TRBJ1-6; no reliable D call. Germline V gene sequence: CDR1 DFQATT, CDR2 SNEGSKA (reference sequence). CDR3 length: 11 amino acids. The chain's CDR3 is CAQGWNSPLHF. As DNA, the CDR3 is TGCGCGCAAGGGTGGAATTCACCCCTCCACTTT.

This clone was found a few times. This sequence may be a read error, since a much larger clone differs from it by one base. This rearrangement joins TRBV5-6 to TRBJ2-2; D ambiguous. The germline gives CDR1 SGHDT, CDR2 YYEEEE. Trimming took 0 bases from V and 0 from J, leaving 0 bases between them. CDR3 length: 13 amino acids. The CDR3 DNA follows: TGTGCCAGCAGCTTGGCGAACACCGGGGAGCTGTTTTTT. Translated, it gives CASSLANTGELFF.

This chain links TRBV30 with TRBJ2-7; perhaps TRBD2 as D (5 bases). The CDR3 runs 16 residues. Trimming pared 1 base from V and 5 bases from J, leaving 21 bases between. Per the germline V gene, CDR1 is GTSNPN and CDR2 is SVGIG (reference sequence). CDR3 amino acids: CAWSGYPGISAHEQYF. The CDR3 bases are TGTGCCTGGAGTGGATATCCCGGGATCTCGGCCCACGAGCAGTACTTC.

The rearrangement uses TRBV19 and TRBJ2-1; TRBD1 or TRBD2 may be the D gene (5 bases each). CDR3 size: 15 residues. V was trimmed by 6 bases and J by 0 bases, leaving 12 bases between them. CDR1 and CDR2 (germline): LNHDA, SQIVND (reference sequence). The CDR3 nucleotides read TGTGCCAGTAGCGAGGGACGGAGCTCCTACAATGAGCAGTTCTTC. It encodes CASSEGRSSYNEQFF. Full variable domain (missing parts from reference TRBV19 and TRBJ2-1): DGGITQSPKYLFRKEGQNVTLSCEQNLNHDAMYWYRQDPGQGLRLIYYSQIVNDFQKGDIAEGYSVSREKKESFPLTVTSAQKNPTAFYLCASSEGRSSYNEQFFGPGTRLTVL.

There are a few counts of this clone. In the same sample, other DNA sequences code for this CDR3. This chain joins TRBV27 and TRBJ2-1; no clear D. The CDR3 runs to 12 residues. V lost 4 bases to trimming and J lost 4 bases, with 5 bases between them. Per germline, CDR1 MNHEY and CDR2 SMNVEV (reference sequence). DNA of the CDR3: TGTGCCAGCAGTTCGGGTTACAATGAGCAGTTCTTC. This gives the protein CASSSGYNEQFF.

Only a few counts were recorded for this clone. The rearrangement uses TRBV7-9 and TRBJ1-2, with unresolved D. Trimming left V 4 bases short and J 6 bases short, with 9 bases between. The CDR3 totals 12 residues. Germline-derived CDR1 and CDR2 are SEHNR and FQNEAQ (reference sequence). CDR3 loop: CASSYLGDGYTF. CDR3 coding DNA: TGTGCCAGCAGCTACCTTGGGGATGGCTACACCTTC.

This clone has more than one count but fewer than ten. This rearrangement joins TRBV2 to TRBJ2-1; 10 bases are shared with TRBD2. The junction had 7 bases not matched to a gene; V was cut back by 3 bases and J by 2 bases. CDR3 length equals 17 residues. Germline lookup yields CDR1 SNHLY and CDR2 FYNNEI. This chain's CDR3 is CASSDVASGGTYNEQFF. The CDR3 DNA reads as TGTGCCAGCAGTGACGTGGCTAGCGGGGGAACCTACAATGAGCAGTTCTTC. Full variable domain (missing parts from reference TRBV2 and TRBJ2-1): EPEVTQTPSHQVTQMGQEVILRCVPISNHLYFYWYRQILGQKVEFLVSFYNNEISEKSEIFDDQFSVERPDGSNFTLKIRSTKLEDSAMYFCASSDVASGGTYNEQFFGPGTRLTVL.

This clone was observed a handful of times. The chain carries TRBV11-2 and TRBJ2-7; 10 bases map to TRBD1. The V gene's germline CDR1 is SGHAT and CDR2 FQNNGV. CDR3 length: 14 amino acids. J lost 3 bases, V lost 4 bases, and 3 bases had no gene match. CDR3 sequence (DNA): TGTGCCAGCAGCTGGGACAGGGGCCACTACGAGCAGTACTTC. Its translation: CASSWDRGHYEQYF.

There are a few counts of this clone. The CDR3 protein is CASSLSTGLQETQYF. The CDR3 nucleotides are TGTGCCAGCAGTTTATCGACAGGGTTGCAAGAGACCCAGTACTTC. J is TRBJ2-5 and V is TRBV27, with 7 bases that match TRBD1. The CDR3 loop spans 15 amino acids. Germline CDR1 reads MNHEY; CDR2 reads SMNVEV (reference sequence). After removal of 0 bases from V and 2 bases from J, the junction contained 3 bases not matched to a gene.

This clone was observed once. The V gene is TRBV30, the J gene TRBJ1-4; D might be TRBD1 (6 bases). The V and J ends lost 2 bases and 4 bases respectively, with 14 bases between them. This CDR3 spans 15 amino acids. Germline V gene lookup returns CDR1 GTSNPN and CDR2 SVGIG (reference sequence). The DNA of the CDR3 is TGTGCCTGGAGTCCCAGACAGGAGCGTAATGAAAAACTGTTTTTT. Residues: CAWSPRQERNEKLFF.